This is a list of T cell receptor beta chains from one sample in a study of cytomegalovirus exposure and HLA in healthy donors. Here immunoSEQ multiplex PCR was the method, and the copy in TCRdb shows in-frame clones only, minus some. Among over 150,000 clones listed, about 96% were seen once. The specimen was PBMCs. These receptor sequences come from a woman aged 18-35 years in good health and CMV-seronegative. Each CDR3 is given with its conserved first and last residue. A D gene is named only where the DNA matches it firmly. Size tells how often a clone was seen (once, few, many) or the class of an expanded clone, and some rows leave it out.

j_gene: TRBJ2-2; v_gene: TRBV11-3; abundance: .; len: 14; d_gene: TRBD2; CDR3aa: CASSSYTSAGELFF; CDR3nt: TGTGCCAGCAGCTCCTATACTAGCGCCGGGGAGCTGTTTTTT
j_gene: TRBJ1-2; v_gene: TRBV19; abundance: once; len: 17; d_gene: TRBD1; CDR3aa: CASSIPGDRGDLYGYTF; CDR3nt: TGTGCCAGTAGTATTCCGGGGGACAGGGGCGACCTCTATGGCTACACCTTC
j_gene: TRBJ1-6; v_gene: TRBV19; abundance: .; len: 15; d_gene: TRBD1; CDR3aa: CASSIVGQGGSPLHF; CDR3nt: TGTGCCAGTAGTATAGTGGGACAGGGAGGTTCACCCCTCCACTTT
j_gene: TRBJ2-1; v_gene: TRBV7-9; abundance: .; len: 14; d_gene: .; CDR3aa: CASSLTDSYNERFF; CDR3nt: TGTGCCAGCAGCTTAACCGACTCCTACAATGAGCGGTTCTTC
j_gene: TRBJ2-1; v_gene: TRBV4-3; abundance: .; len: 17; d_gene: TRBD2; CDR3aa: CASSQGILAGGRNEQFF; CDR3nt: TGCGCCAGCAGCCAAGGGATACTAGCGGGGGGGCGGAATGAGCAGTTCTTC
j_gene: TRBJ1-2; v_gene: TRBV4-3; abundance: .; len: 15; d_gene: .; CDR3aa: CASSQDLTAGYGYTF; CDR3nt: TGCGCCAGCAGCCAAGATTTGACTGCCGGCTATGGCTACACCTTC
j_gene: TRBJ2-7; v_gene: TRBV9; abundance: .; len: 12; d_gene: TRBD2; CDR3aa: CASSVDGGIRYF; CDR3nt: TGTGCCAGCAGCGTCGACGGGGGGATTCGATACTTC
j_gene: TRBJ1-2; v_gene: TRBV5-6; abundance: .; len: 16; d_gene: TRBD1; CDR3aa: CASSEGPLTGVGGYTF; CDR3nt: TGTGCCAGCAGCGAAGGACCCCTGACAGGGGTGGGGGGCTACACCTTC
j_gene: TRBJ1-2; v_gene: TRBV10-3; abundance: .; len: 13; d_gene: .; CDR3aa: CAYRGLGAVGYTF; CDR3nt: TGTGCCTATCGCGGACTGGGGGCGGTTGGCTACACCTTC
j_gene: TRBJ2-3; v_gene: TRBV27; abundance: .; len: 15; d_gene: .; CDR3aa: CASSLLSSSTDTQYF; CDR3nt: TGTGCCAGCAGTTTACTCAGTAGCTCCACAGATACGCAGTATTTT
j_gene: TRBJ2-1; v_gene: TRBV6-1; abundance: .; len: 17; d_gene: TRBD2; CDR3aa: CASSADMTSGGNNEQFF; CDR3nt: TGTGCCAGCAGTGCAGATATGACTAGCGGGGGGAACAATGAGCAGTTCTTC
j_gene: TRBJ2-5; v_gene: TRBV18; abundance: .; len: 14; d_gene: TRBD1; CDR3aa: CASSADRVQETQYF; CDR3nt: TGTGCCAGCTCAGCGGACAGGGTTCAAGAGACCCAGTACTTC
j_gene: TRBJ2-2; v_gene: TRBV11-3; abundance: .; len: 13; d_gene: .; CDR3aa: CASSSVPAGELFF; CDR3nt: TGTGCCAGCAGCTCCGTACCGGCCGGGGAGCTGTTTTTT
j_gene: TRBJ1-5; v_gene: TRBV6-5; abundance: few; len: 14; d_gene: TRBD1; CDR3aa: CASSPGQVNQPQHF; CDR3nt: TGTGCCAGCAGCCCGGGACAGGTTAATCAGCCCCAGCATTTT
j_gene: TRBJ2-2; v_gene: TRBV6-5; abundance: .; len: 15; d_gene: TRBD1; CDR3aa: CASYPGGPNTGELFF; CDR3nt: TGTGCCAGCTACCCAGGGGGCCCGAACACCGGGGAGCTGTTTTTT
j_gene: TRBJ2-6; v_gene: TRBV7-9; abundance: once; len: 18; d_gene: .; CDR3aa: CASSPRQTRSSGANVLTF; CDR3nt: TGTGCCAGCAGCCCCCGTCAAACCCGTAGCTCTGGGGCCAACGTCCTGACTTTC
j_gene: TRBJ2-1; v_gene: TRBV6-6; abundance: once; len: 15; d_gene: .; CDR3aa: CASSRPGGPRNEQFF; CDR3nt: TGTGCCAGCAGTCGGCCCGGGGGGCCGAGGAATGAGCAGTTCTTC
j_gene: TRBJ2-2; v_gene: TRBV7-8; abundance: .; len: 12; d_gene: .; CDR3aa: CASQSNTGELFF; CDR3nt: TGTGCCAGTCAATCGAACACCGGGGAGCTGTTTTTT
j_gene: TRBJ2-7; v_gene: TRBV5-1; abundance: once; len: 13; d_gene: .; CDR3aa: CASSLAGSYEQYF; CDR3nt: TGCGCCAGCAGCTTAGCTGGCTCCTACGAGCAGTACTTC
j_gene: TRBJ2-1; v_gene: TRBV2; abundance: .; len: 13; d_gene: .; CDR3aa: CASSEFRKNEQFF; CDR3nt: TGTGCCAGCAGTGAGTTCAGGAAAAATGAGCAGTTCTTC
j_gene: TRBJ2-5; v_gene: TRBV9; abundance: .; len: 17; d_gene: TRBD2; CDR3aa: CASSVAPLAGGQETQYF; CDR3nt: TGTGCCAGCAGCGTAGCCCCACTAGCGGGGGGGCAAGAGACCCAGTACTTC
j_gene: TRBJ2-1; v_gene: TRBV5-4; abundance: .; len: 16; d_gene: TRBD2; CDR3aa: CASSPTSGGSYNEQFF; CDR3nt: TGTGCCAGCAGTCCGACTAGCGGGGGGTCCTACAATGAGCAGTTCTTC
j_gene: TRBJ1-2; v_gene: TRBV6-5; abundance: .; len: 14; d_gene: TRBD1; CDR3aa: CASSYSTGNYGYTF; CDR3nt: TGTGCCAGCAGTTACTCGACAGGGAACTATGGCTACACCTTC
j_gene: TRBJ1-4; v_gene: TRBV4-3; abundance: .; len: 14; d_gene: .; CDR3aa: CASSQVATNEKLFF; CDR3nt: TGCGCCAGCAGCCAAGTCGCAACTAATGAAAAACTGTTTTTT
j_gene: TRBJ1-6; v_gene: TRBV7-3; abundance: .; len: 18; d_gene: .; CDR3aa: CASSLLLEGRLYNSPLHF; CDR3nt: TGTGCCAGCAGCTTATTATTAGAGGGCAGGCTTTATAATTCACCCCTCCACTTT
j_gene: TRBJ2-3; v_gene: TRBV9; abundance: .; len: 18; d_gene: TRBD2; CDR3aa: CASSERTPGGSSTDTQYF; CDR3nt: TGTGCCAGCAGCGAGAGGACCCCCGGGGGGTCTAGCACAGATACGCAGTATTTT
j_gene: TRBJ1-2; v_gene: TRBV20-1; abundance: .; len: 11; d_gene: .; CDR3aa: CSATANYGYTF; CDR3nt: TGCAGTGCTACAGCTAACTATGGCTACACCTTC
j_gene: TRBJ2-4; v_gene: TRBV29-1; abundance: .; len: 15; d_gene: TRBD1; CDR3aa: CSVEARQGAKNIQYF; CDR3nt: TGCAGCGTTGAGGCGCGACAGGGGGCCAAAAACATTCAGTACTTC
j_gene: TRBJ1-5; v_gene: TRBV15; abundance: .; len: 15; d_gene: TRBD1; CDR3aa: CATSITGDANQPQHF; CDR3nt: TGTGCCACCAGCATCACAGGGGACGCCAATCAGCCCCAGCATTTT
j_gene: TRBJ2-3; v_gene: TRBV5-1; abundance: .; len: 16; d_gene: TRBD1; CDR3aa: CASSLTDRGRTDTQYF; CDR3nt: TGCGCCAGCAGCTTGACTGACAGGGGGCGCACAGATACGCAGTATTTT
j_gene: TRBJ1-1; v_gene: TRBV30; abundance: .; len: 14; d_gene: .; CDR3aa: CAWSVSGYNTEAFF; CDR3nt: TGTGCCTGGAGTGTGTCAGGGTATAACACTGAAGCTTTCTTT
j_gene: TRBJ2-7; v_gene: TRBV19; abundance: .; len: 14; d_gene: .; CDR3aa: CASSVDRRPYEQYF; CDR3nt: TGTGCCAGTAGCGTCGACAGGCGACCCTACGAGCAGTACTTC
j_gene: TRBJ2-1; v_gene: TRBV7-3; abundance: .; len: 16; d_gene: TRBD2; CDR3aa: CASSLWASGGIGEQFF; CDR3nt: TGTGCCAGCAGCTTATGGGCTAGCGGGGGGATCGGTGAGCAGTTCTTC
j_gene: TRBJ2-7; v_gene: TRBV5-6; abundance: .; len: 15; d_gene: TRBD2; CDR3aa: CASSLRLAAFYEQYF; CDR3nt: TGTGCCAGCAGCTTGAGGCTAGCGGCTTTCTACGAGCAGTACTTC
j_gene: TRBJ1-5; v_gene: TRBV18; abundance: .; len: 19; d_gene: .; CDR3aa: CASSLRGDIRTLGNQPQHF; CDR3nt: TGTGCCAGCTCACTCCGAGGGGACATCCGGACTCTGGGCAATCAGCCCCAGCATTTT
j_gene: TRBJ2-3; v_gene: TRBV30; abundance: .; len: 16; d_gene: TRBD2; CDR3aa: CAWSGISRLAGGVQYF; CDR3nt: TGTGCCTGGAGTGGGATTTCTAGACTAGCGGGGGGTGTGCAGTATTTT
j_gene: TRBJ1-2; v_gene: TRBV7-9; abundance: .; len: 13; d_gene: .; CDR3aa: CASSFRREDGYTF; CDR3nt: TGTGCCAGCAGCTTCCGTCGGGAGGATGGCTACACCTTC
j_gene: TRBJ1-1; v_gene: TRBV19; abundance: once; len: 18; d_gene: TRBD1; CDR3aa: CASSRLGGDRVSSTEAFF; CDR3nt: TGTGCCAGTAGTAGGCTAGGTGGGGACAGGGTGTCGAGTACTGAAGCTTTCTTT
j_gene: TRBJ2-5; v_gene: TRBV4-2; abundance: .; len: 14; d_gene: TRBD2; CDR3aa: CASSPGTSQETQYF; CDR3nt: TGTGCCAGCAGCCCAGGGACTAGCCAAGAGACCCAGTACTTC
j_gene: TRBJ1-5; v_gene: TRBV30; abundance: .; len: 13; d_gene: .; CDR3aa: CAWSGSGNQPQHF; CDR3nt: TGTGCCTGGAGCGGCAGCGGAAACCAGCCCCAGCATTTT
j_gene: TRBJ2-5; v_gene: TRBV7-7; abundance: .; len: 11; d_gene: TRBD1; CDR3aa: CASSGGETQYF; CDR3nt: TGTGCTAGCTCAGGGGGAGAGACCCAGTACTTC
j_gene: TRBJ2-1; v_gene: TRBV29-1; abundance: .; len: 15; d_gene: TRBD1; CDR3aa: CSVEGGDRSYNEQFF; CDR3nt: TGCAGCGTTGAAGGAGGGGACAGGTCCTACAATGAGCAGTTCTTC
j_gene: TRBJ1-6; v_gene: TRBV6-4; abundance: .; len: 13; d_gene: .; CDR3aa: CASSLAISSPLHF; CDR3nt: TGTGCCAGCAGTTTAGCTATTTCTTCACCCCTCCACTTT
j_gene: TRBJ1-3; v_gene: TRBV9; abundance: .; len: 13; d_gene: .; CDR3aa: CATGTGTGNTIYF; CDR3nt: TGTGCCACCGGCACAGGGACTGGAAACACCATATATTTT
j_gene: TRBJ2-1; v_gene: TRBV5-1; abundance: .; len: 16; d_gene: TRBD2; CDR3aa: CASSLFITSGENEQFF; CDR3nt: TGCGCCAGCAGCTTGTTTATCACTAGCGGGGAGAATGAGCAGTTCTTC
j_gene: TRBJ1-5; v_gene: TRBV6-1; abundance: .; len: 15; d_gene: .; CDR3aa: CASSDIAQSNQPQHF; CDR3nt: TGTGCCAGCAGTGATATTGCACAAAGCAATCAGCCCCAGCATTTT
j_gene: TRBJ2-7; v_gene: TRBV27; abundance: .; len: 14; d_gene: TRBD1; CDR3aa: CASSPGTGVYEQYF; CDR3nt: TGTGCCAGCAGTCCTGGGACAGGAGTCTACGAGCAGTACTTC
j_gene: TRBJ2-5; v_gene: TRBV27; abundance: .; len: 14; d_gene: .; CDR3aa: CASSLLGMTETQYF; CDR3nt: TGTGCCAGCAGTCTACTCGGGATGACAGAGACCCAGTACTTC
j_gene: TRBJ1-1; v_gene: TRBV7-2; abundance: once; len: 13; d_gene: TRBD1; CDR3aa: CASRGQGGTEAFF; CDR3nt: TGTGCCAGCAGGGGACAGGGCGGCACTGAAGCTTTCTTT
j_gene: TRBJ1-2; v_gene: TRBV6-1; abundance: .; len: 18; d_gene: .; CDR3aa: CASSEFSWGVDRTYGYTF; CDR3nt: TGTGCCAGCAGTGAATTTTCCTGGGGAGTAGACCGAACCTATGGCTACACCTTC
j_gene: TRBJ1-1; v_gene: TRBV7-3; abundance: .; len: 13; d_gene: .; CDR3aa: CASSWTVNTEAFF; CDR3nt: TGTGCCAGCAGCTGGACAGTGAACACTGAAGCTTTCTTT
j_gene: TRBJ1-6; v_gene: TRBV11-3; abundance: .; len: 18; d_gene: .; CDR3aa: CASRLGRAGGFYNSPLHF; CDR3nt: TGTGCCAGCAGGTTGGGCAGGGCCGGCGGATTCTATAATTCACCCCTCCACTTT
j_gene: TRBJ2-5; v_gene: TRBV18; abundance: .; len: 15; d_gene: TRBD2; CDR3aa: CASSTGLAGVETQYF; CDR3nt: TGTGCCAGCTCAACGGGACTAGCGGGGGTCGAGACCCAGTACTTC
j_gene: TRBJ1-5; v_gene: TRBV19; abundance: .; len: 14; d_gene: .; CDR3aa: CASSNDGGGQPQHF; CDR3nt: TGTGCCAGTAGTAACGACGGGGGAGGTCAGCCCCAGCATTTT